This TCR beta chain derives from a study of blood T cell repertoires in COVID-19. The method was immunoSEQ multiplex PCR; TCRdb's version includes in-frame clones alone and lacks a portion of them. The data show 120,000 or so clones, more than 70% seen once. Germline V gives CDR1 KGHSH, CDR2 LQKENI. The junction had 8 bases not matched to a gene; V was cut back by 8 bases and J by 5 bases. This CDR3 contains 14 residues. This TCR came from an elderly man with active or convalescent COVID-19. The chain employs TRBV18 and TRBJ1-1, with 10 bases that match TRBD1. Material: peripheral blood. The DNA of the CDR3 is TGTGCCAGCGCTAGCGGGACAGGGGCGACTGAAGCTTTCTTT. Translation: CASASGTGATEAFF.